The present TCR beta chain was sequenced within a study of T cell repertoires in aging, cancer and after chemotherapy. Findings and limits, study-wide: Median generation probability rose over the chemotherapy interval in each cancer cohort, suggesting rebound thymic output.

With regard to this clonotype: Antigen unknown.

CDR1 and CDR2 from the germline V gene are SQVTM and ANQGSEA. The CDR3 covers 14 residues. Trimming took 4 bases from V and 1 from J, leaving 13 bases between them. The template was genomic DNA from peripheral blood, not RNA. Multiplex touch-down PCR with TRB-A/B primers amplified rearranged V-D-J TRB sequences. TCRdb re-called the multiplex PCR reads through MiXCR, storing one row per CDR3 protein. The sample records over 4,500 distinct CDR3 sequences, under 50% being singletons. This receptor was identified in a human donor in good health. Sequenced material: blood. This sequence joins TRBV29-1 and TRBJ1-2; D gene uncertain. The CDR3 nucleotides read TGCAGCGTTGGAGCGGATGGGGTTAACTATGGCTACACCTTC. The encoded protein is CSVGADGVNYGYTF.